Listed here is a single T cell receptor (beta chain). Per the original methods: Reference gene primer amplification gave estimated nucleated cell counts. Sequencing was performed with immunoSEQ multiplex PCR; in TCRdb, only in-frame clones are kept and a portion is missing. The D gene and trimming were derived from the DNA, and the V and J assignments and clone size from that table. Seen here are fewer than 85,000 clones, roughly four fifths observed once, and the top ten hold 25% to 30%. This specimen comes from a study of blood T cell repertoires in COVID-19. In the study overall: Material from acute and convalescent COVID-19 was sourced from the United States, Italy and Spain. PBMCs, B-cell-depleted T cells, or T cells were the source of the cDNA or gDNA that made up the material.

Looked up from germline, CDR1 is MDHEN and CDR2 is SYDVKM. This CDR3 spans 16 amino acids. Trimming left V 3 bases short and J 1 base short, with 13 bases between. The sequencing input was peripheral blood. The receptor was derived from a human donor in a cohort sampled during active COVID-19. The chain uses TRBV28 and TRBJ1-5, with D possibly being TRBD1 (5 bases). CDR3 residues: CASSLQGSLSNQPQHF. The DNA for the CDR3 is TGTGCCAGCAGTTTGCAGGGTAGTTTGAGCAATCAGCCCCAGCATTTT.